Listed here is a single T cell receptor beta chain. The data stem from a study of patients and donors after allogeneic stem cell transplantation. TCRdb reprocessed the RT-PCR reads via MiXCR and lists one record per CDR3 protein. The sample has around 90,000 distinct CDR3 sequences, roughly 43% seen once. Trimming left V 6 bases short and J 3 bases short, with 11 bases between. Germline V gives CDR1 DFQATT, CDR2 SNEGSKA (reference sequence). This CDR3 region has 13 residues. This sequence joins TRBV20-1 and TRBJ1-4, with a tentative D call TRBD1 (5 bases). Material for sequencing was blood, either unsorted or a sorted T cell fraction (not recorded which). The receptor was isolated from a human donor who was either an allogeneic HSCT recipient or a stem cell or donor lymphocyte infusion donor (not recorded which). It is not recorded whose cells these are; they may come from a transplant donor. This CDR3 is CSATGLPNEKLFF. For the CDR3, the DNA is TGCAGTGCCACGGGACTGCCTAATGAAAAACTGTTTTTT.